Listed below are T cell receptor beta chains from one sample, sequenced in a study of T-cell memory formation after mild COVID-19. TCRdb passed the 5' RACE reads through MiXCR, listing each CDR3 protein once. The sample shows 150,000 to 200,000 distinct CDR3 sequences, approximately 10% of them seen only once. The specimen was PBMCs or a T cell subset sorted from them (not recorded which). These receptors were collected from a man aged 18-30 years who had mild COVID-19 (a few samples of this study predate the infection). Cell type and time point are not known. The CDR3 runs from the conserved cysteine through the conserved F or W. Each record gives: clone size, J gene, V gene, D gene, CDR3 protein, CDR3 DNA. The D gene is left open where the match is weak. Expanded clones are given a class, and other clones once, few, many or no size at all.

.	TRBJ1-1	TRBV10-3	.	CAISESRDTEAFF	TGTGCCATCAGTGAGTCGCGGGACACTGAAGCTTTCTTT
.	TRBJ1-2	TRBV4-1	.	CASSQEKGANYGYTF	TGCGCCAGCAGCCAAGAGAAGGGGGCTAACTATGGCTACACCTTC
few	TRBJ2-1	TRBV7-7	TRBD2	CASSPLGGGTYNEQFF	TGTGCCAGCAGCCCACTTGGCGGGGGAACCTACAATGAGCAGTTCTTC
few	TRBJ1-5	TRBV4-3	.	CASSQDLSQPQHF	TGCGCCAGCAGCCAAGATCTATCGCAGCCCCAGCATTTT
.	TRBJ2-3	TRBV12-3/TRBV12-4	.	CASSFGQFVDTQYF	TGTGCCAGCAGTTTTGGCCAATTTGTAGATACGCAGTATTTT
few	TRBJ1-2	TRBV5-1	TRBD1	CASSSGQDFWGYTF	TGCGCCAGCAGCTCCGGACAGGATTTTTGGGGCTACACCTTC
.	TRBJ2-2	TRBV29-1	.	CSVGKGMANTGELFF	TGCAGCGTTGGCAAGGGGATGGCGAACACCGGGGAGCTGTTTTTT
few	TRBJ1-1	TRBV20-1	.	CSAPGVNTEAFF	TGCAGTGCCCCCGGGGTGAACACTGAAGCTTTCTTT
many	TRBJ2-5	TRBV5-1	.	CASSSGRAQETQYF	TGCGCCAGCAGCTCGGGCAGGGCTCAAGAGACCCAGTACTTC
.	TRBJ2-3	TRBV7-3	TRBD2	CASSLISASGHTQYF	TGTGCCAGCAGCTTAATCTCGGCTAGCGGCCATACGCAGTATTTT
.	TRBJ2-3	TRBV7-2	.	CASSSSLPGTQYF	TGTGCCAGCAGCTCCTCCCTCCCAGGAACGCAGTATTTT
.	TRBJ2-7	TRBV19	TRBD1	CASSTDRVGYEQYF	TGTGCCAGTAGTACCGACAGGGTAGGCTACGAGCAGTACTTC
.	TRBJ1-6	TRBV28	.	CASSLVRQASNNSPLHF	TGTGCCAGCAGTTTAGTGAGACAGGCCTCGAATAATTCACCCCTCCACTTT
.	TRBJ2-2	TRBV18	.	CASSPMEGANTGELFF	TGTGCCAGCTCACCAATGGAGGGCGCGAACACCGGGGAGCTGTTTTTT
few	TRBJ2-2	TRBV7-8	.	CASSSRSNSAGELFF	TGTGCCAGCAGCTCGCGATCGAACAGCGCCGGGGAGCTGTTTTTT
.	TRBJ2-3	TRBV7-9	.	CASRRGSDTQYF	TGTGCCAGCAGACGTGGGTCAGATACGCAGTATTTT
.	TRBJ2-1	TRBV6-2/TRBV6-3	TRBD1	CASSYGGQGTYNEQFF	TGTGCCAGCAGTTACGGGGGACAGGGAACCTACAATGAGCAGTTCTTC
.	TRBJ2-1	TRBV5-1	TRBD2	CASSLVAGRPQYNEQFF	TGCGCCAGCAGCTTGGTAGCGGGGCGACCCCAGTACAATGAGCAGTTCTTC
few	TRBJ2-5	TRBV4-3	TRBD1	CASSQVPGGETQYF	TGCGCCAGCAGCCAAGTACCAGGGGGAGAGACCCAGTACTTC
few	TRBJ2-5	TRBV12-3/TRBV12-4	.	CASRKPPGEGETQYF	TGTGCCAGCAGAAAACCCCCAGGGGAGGGGGAGACCCAGTACTTC
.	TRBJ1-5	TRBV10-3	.	CAISESLNQPQHF	TGTGCCATCAGTGAGTCTTTAAATCAGCCCCAGCATTTT
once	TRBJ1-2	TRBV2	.	CASSPSTLTF	TGTGCCAGCAGCCCCTCCACCCTTACCTTC
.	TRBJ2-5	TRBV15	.	CATSRDLGGGETQYF	TGTGCCACCAGCAGAGATCTTGGGGGCGGAGAGACCCAGTACTTC
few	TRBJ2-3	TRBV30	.	CAWSVSGTDTQYF	TGTGCCTGGAGTGTAAGCGGTACAGATACGCAGTATTTT
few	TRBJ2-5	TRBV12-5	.	CASGLVGGETQYF	TGTGCTAGTGGCCTCGTGGGCGGGGAGACCCAGTACTTC
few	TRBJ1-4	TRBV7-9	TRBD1	CASSRTGRSALNEKLFF	TGTGCCAGCAGCCGGACAGGAAGGTCCGCCTTAAATGAAAAACTGTTTTTT
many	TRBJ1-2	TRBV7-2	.	CASSLRQSQGKGFYGYTF	TGTGCCAGCAGCTTGAGGCAGAGCCAAGGGAAGGGGTTCTATGGCTACACCTTC
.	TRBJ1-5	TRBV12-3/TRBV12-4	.	CASSLGQGFSNQPQHF	TGTGCCAGCAGTTTGGGGCAGGGGTTTAGCAATCAGCCCCAGCATTTT
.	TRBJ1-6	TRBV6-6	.	CASSPRVHNSPLHF	TGTGCCAGCAGCCCCAGGGTACATAATTCACCCCTCCACTTT
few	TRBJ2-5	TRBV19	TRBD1	CASNYRGGSETQYF	TGTGCCAGTAATTACAGGGGTGGGTCAGAGACCCAGTACTTC
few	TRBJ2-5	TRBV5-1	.	CASSSWTEETQYF	TGCGCCAGCAGCTCCTGGACAGAAGAGACCCAGTACTTC
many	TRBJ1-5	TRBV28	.	CASSGYSNQPQHF	TGTGCCAGCAGCGGATATAGCAATCAGCCCCAGCATTTT
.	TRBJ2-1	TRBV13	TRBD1	CASSRDRGIDEQFF	TGTGCCAGCAGCCGGGACAGGGGAATAGATGAGCAGTTCTTC
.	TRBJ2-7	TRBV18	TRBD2	CASSPPRASGPYEQYF	TGTGCCAGCTCACCACCCAGAGCTAGCGGACCCTACGAGCAGTACTTC
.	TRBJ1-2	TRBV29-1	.	CSVGSGGYGYTF	TGCAGCGTTGGGAGTGGGGGCTATGGCTACACCTTC
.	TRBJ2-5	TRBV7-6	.	CASSSLKGSRETQYF	TGTGCCAGCAGCTCCCTCAAGGGGTCTCGAGAGACCCAGTACTTC
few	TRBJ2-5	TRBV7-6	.	CASSLAIMETQYF	TGTGCCAGCAGCTTAGCGATAATGGAGACCCAGTACTTC
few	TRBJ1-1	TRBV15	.	CATSSYSGPEAFF	TGTGCCACCAGCAGCTACAGCGGACCCGAAGCTTTCTTT
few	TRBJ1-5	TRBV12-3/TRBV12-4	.	CASSLYRSNQPQHF	TGTGCCAGCAGTTTATATCGTAGCAATCAGCCCCAGCATTTT
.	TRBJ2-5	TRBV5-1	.	CASRLLGEVTQYF	TGCGCCAGCAGACTACTAGGGGAGGTGACCCAGTACTTC
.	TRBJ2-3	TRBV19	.	CASSIDAAGSTDTQYF	TGTGCCAGTAGTATAGATGCCGCCGGGAGCACAGATACGCAGTATTTT
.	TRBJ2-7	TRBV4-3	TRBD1	CASSYRTGYEQYF	TGCGCCAGCAGCTACCGGACAGGCTACGAGCAGTACTTC
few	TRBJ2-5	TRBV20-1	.	CSAADIQETQYF	TGCAGTGCTGCTGACATACAAGAGACCCAGTACTTC
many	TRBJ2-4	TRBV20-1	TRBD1	CSARGSTGGENIQYF	TGCAGTGCTAGAGGGTCTACAGGGGGCGAAAACATTCAGTACTTC
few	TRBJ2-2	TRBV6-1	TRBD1	CASSRTGGDTGELFF	TGTGCCAGCAGTCGGACAGGGGGGGACACCGGGGAGCTGTTTTTT
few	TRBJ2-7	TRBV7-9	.	CASSFWGRDEQYF	TGTGCCAGCAGCTTCTGGGGCAGGGACGAGCAGTACTTC
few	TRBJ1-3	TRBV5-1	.	CASSLEDSGNTIYF	TGCGCCAGCAGCTTGGAAGACTCTGGAAACACCATATATTTT